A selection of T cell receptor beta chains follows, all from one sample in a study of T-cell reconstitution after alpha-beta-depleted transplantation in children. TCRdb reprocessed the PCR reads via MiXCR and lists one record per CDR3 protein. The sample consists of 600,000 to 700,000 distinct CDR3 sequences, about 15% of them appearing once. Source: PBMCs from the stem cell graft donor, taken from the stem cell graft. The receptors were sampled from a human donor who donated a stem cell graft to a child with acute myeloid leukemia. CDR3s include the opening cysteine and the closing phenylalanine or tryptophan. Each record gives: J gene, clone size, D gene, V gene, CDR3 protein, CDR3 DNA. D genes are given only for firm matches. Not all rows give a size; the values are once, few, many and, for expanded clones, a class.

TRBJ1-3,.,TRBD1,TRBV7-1,CASSSRIQGTGMISGSGNTIYF,TGTGCCAGCAGCTCCCGAATCCAAGGGACAGGGATGATTTCGGGCTCTGGAAACACCATATATTTT
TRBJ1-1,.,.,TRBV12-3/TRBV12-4,CASSPPRGNTEAFF,TGTGCCAGCAGCCCCCCAAGAGGGAACACTGAAGCTTTCTTT
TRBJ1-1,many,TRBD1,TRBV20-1,CSASPGTGMNTEAFF,TGCAGTGCTAGTCCCGGGACAGGGATGAACACTGAAGCTTTCTTT
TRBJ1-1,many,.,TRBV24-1,CATSVGTGTEAFF,TGTGCCACCAGTGTGGGTACGGGGACTGAAGCTTTCTTT
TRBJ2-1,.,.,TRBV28,CASSFIRGGYNEQFF,TGTGCCAGCAGTTTCATCAGGGGGGGGTACAATGAGCAGTTCTTC
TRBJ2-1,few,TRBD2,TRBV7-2,CASSFVLAASNEQFF,TGTGCCAGCAGCTTCGTCCTAGCGGCGTCAAATGAGCAGTTCTTC
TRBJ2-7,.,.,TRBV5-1,CASSLGQGTSYEQYF,TGCGCCAGCAGCTTGGGGCAGGGGACCTCCTACGAGCAGTACTTC
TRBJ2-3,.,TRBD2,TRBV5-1,CASSPRTSRLTDTQYF,TGCGCCAGCAGCCCCCGGACTAGCAGATTGACAGATACGCAGTATTTT
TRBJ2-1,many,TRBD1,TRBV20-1,CSATGDSYNEQFF,TGCAGTGCCACAGGGGACTCCTACAATGAGCAGTTCTTC
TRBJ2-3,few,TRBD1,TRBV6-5,CASSWTGQRTDTQYF,TGTGCCAGCAGTTGGACAGGGCAGAGAACAGATACGCAGTATTTT
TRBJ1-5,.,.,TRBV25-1,CASSELGVPQPQHF,TGTGCCAGCAGTGAATTAGGAGTACCACAGCCCCAGCATTTT
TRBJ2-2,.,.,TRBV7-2,CASSPQGLFTGELFF,TGTGCCAGCAGCCCCCAAGGACTATTCACCGGGGAGCTGTTTTTT
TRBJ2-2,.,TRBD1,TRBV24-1,CATSGDRVAAGELFF,TGTGCCACCAGTGGGGACAGGGTGGCGGCCGGGGAGCTGTTTTTT
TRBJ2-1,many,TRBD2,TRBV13,CASSYGGAYNEQFF,TGTGCCAGCAGCTACGGGGGGGCCTACAATGAGCAGTTCTTC
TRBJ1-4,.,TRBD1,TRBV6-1,CASSPFLQGVEEKLFF,TGTGCCAGCAGCCCCTTTCTGCAGGGGGTTGAAGAAAAACTGTTTTTT
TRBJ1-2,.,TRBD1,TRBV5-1,CASTQGQGGDYGYTF,TGCGCCAGCACCCAGGGACAGGGGGGGGACTATGGCTACACCTTC
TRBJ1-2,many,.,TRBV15,CATSRSGAVNYGYTF,TGTGCCACCAGCAGGAGCGGGGCCGTTAACTATGGCTACACCTTC
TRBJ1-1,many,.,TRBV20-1,CSARPSQGLTEAFF,TGCAGTGCTAGGCCCTCACAGGGTTTAACTGAAGCTTTCTTT
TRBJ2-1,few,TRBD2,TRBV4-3,CASSQDSGGGNEQFF,TGCGCCAGCAGCCAAGATAGCGGGGGGGGGAATGAGCAGTTCTTC
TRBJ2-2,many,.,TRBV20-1,CSAAGADTGELFF,TGCAGTGCGGCAGGCGCGGACACCGGGGAGCTGTTTTTT
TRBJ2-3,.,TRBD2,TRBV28,CASSSRSGVADTQYF,TGTGCCAGCAGCTCCCGTAGCGGGGTAGCAGATACGCAGTATTTT
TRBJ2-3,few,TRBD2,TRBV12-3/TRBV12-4,CASSPIAGPSSTDTQYF,TGTGCCAGCAGCCCGATAGCGGGGCCTTCAAGCACAGATACGCAGTATTTT
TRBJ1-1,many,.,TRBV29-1,CSVVGAFF,TGCAGCGTTGTTGGGGCTTTCTTT
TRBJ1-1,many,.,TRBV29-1,CSVEDGRSMNTEAFF,TGCAGCGTTGAAGACGGACGGAGCATGAACACTGAAGCTTTCTTT
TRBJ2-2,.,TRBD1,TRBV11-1,CASSRGDRVYRELFF,TGTGCCAGCAGCCGAGGGGACAGGGTCTACCGGGAGCTGTTTTTT